This entry concerns a single T cell receptor (beta chain). The data belong to a study of cytomegalovirus exposure and HLA in healthy donors. The PCR made use of 60 Vbeta and 13 Jbeta primers. Measured with immunoSEQ multiplex PCR; TCRdb has only the in-frame clones, and not every one. In the table there are under 150,000 clones, about four fifths of which are singletons. CDR1 and CDR2 (germline): SGHAT, FQDESV (reference sequence). The CDR3 is made up of 18 amino acids. V was pared by 3 bases and J by 3 bases, with 14 bases of the junction left unmatched. The chain uses TRBV11-1 and TRBJ2-3, with 8 bases identical to TRBD2. Specimen: PBMCs. The sequence derives from a woman between 25 and 40 years old in good health and CMV-seronegative. The CDR3 sequence is CASSFTSFAGGRTDTQYF. In nucleotides, the CDR3 is TGTGCCAGCAGCTTTACATCATTCGCGGGAGGCCGGACAGATACGCAGTATTTT.